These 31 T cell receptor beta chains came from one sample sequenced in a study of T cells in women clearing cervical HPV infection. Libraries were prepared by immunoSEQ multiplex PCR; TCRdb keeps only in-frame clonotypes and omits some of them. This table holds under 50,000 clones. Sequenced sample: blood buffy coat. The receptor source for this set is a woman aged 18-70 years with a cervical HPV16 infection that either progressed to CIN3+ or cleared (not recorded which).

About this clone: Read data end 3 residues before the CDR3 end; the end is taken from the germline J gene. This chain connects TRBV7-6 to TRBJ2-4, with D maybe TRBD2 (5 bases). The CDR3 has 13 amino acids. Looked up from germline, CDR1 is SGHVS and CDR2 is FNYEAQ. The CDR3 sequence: CASSLARGNGQYF. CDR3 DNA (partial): TGTGCCAGCAGCTTAGCTCGGGGAAATGGT.

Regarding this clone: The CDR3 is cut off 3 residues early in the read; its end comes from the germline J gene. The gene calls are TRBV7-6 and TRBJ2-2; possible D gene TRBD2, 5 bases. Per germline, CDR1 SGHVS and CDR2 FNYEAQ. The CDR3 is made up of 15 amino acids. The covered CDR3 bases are TGTGCCAGCAGCTCCGTGGCAGGACGGGGTGAAAAG. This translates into CASSSVAGRGEK. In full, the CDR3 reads CASSSVAGRGEKLFF.

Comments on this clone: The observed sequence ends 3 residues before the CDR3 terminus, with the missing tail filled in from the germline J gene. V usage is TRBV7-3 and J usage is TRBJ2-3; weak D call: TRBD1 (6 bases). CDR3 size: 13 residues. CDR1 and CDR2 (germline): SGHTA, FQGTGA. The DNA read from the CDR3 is TGTGCCAGCACCATGCTCTACAGGGACGCG. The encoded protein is CASTMLYRDA. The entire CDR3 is CASTMLYRDAQYF.

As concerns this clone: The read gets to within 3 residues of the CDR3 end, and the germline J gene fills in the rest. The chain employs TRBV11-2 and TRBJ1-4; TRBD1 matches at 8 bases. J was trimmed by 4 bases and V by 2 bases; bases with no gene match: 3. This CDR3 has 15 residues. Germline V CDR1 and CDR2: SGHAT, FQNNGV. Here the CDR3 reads CASSLSGQGNEKLFF. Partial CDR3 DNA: TGTGCCAGCAGCTTATCCGGACAGGGTAATGAAAAA.

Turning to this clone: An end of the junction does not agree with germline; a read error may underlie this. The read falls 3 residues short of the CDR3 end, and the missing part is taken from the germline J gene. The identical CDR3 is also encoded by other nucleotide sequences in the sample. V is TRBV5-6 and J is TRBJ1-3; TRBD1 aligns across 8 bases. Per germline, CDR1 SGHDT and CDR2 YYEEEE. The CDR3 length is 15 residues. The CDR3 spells CASSFFQGASNTIYF. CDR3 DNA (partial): TGTGCCAGCAGCTTCTTTCAGGGGGCGTCGAACACG.

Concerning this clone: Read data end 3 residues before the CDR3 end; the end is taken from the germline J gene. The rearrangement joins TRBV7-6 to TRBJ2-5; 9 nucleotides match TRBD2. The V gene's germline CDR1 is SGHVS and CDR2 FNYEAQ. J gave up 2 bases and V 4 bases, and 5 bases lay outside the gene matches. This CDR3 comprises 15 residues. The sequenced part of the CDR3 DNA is TGTGCCAGCAGCTCTCGCGGGGGGGAGCAAGAGACC. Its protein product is CASSSRGGEQET. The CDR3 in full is CASSSRGGEQETQYF.

The CDR3 reads CASSVEGGPYSNQPQHF. CDR3 DNA (partial): TGTGCCAGCAGCGTAGAAGGGGGACCCTATAGCAATCAGCCC. The chain couples TRBV9 to TRBJ1-5; possibly TRBD1 for D (6 bases). Read sequence stops 3 residues before the CDR3 end, and the germline J gene provides the missing end. Trimming removed 0 bases from V and 0 bases from J, with 13 bases in between. The CDR3 runs to 17 residues. Germline V gives CDR1 SGDLS, CDR2 YYNGEE.

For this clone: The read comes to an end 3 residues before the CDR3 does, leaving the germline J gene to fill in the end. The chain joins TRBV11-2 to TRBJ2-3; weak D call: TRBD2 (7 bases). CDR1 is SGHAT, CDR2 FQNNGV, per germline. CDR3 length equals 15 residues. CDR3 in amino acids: CASSLMGGGNQPQYF. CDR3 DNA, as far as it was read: TGTGCCAGCAGCTTAATGGGCGGGGGCAATCAGCCG.

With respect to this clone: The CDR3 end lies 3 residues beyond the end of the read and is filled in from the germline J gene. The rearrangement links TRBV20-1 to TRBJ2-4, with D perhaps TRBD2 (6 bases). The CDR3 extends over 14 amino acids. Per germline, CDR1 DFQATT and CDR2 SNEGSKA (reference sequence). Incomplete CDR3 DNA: TGCAGTGCTAGAGATCTGCGGGGTACGGAGACT. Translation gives CSARDLRGTET. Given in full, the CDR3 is CSARDLRGTETQYF.

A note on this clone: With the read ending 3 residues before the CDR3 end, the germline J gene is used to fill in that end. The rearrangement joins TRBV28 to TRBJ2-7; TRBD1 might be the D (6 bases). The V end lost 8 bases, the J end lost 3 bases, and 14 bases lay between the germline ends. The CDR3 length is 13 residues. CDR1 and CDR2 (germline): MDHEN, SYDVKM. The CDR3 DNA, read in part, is TGTGCCAGCCTCAACAGGGTTAGCTACGAG. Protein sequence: CASLNRVSYE. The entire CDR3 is CASLNRVSYEQYF.

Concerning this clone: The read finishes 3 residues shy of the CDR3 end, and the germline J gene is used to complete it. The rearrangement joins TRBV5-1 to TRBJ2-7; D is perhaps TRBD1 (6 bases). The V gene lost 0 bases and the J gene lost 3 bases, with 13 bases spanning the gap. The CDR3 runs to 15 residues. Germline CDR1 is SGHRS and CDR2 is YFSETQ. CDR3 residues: CASSLVGATGYEQYF. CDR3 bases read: TGCGCCAGCAGCTTGGTGGGGGCTACAGGCTACGAG.

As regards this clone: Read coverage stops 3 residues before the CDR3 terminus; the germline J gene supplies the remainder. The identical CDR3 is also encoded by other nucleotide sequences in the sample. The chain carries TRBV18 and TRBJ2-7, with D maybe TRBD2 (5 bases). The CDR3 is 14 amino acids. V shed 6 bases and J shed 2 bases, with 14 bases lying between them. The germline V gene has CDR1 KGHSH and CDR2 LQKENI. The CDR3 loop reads CASSPEGNPYEQYF. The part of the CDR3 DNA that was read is TGTGCCAGCTCCCCCGAGGGCAACCCCTACGAG.

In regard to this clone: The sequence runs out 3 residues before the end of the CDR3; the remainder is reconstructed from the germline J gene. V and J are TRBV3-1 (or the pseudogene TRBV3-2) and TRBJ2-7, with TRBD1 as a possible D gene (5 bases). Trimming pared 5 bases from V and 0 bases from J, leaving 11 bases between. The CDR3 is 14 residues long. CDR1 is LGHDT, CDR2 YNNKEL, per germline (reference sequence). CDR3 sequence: CASSLRQHSYEQYF. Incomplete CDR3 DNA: TGTGCCAGCAGCTTACGACAGCACTCCTACGAG.

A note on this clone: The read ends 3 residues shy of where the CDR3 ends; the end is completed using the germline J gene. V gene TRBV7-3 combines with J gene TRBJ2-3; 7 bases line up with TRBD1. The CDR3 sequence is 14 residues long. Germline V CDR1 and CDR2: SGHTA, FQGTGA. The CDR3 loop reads CASSLTGGNQPQYF. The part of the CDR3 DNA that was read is TGTGCCAGCAGCTTAACAGGGGGCAATCAGCCG. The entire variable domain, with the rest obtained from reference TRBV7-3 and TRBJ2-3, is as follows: GAGVSQTPSNKVTEKGKYVELRCDPISGHTALYWYRQSLGQGPEFLIYFQGTGAADDSGLPNDRFFAVRPEGSVSTLKIQRTERGDSAVYLCASSLTGGNQPQYFGPGTRLTVL.

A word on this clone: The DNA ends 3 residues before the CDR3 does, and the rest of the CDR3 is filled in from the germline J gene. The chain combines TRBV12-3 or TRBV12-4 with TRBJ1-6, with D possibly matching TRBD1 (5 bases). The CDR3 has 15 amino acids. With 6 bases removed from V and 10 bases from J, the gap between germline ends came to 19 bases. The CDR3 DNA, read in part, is TGTGCCAGCAGGGCCGCAGGGAATCCCAGGTCACCC. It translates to CASRAAGNPRSP. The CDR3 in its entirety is CASRAAGNPRSPLHF.

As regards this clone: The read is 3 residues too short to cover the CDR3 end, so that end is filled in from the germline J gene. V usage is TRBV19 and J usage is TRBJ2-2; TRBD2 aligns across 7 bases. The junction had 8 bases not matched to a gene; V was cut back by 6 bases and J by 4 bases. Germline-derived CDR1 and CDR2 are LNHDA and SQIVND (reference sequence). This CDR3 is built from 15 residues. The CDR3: CASRFGGEGTGELFF. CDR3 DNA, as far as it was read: TGTGCCAGTAGATTCGGCGGGGAGGGCACCGGGGAG.

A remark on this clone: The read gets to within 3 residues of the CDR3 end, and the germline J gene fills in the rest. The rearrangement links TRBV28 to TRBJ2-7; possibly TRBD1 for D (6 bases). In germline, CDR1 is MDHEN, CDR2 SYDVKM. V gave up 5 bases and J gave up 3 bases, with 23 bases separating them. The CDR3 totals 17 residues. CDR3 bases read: TGTGCCAGCAGTCTCTATTATCTAGGACAGAAACGCTACGAG. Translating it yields CASSLYYLGQKRYE. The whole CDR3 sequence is CASSLYYLGQKRYEQYF.

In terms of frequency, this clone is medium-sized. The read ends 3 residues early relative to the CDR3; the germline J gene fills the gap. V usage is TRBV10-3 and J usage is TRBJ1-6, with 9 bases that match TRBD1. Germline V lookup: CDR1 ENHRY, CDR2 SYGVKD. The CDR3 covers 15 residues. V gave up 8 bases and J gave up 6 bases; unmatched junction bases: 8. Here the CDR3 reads CAISTGTGTNSPLHF. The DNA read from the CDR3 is TGTGCCATCTCGACCGGGACAGGGACTAATTCACCC.

CDR3 loop: CASSLSGGDGYTF. The DNA read from the CDR3 is TGTGCCAGCAGCTTGTCGGGAGGGGATGGC. This chain connects TRBV7-2 to TRBJ1-2, with a tentative D call TRBD1 (5 bases). The sequence runs out 3 residues before the end of the CDR3; the remainder is reconstructed from the germline J gene. Trimming removed 3 bases at V and 6 bases at J, with 11 bases between. The CDR3 covers 13 residues. Germline-derived CDR1 and CDR2 are SGHTA and FQGNSA. Full variable domain (remainder filled in from reference TRBV7-2 and TRBJ1-2): GAGVSQSPSNKVTEKGKDVELRCDPISGHTALYWYRQSLGQGLEFLIYFQGNSAPDKSGLPSDRFSAERTGGSVSTLTIQRTQQEDSAVYLCASSLSGGDGYTFGSGTRLTVV.

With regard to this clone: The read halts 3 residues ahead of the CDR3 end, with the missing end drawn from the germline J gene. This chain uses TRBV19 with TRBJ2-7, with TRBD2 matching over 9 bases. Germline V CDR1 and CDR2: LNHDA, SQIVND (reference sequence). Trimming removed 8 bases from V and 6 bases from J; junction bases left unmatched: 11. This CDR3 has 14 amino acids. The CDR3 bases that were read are TGTGCCAGTGCCGGAGGGACTAGCTATCGCGAG. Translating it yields CASAGGTSYRE. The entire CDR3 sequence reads CASAGGTSYREQYF.

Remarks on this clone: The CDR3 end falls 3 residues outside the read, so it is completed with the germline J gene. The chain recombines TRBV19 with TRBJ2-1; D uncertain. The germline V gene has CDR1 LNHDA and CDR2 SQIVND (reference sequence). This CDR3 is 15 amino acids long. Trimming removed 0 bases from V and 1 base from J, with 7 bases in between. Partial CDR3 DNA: TGTGCCAGTAGTATAGATGAGCTTTCCTACAATGAG. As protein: CASSIDELSYNE. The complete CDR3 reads CASSIDELSYNEQFF.

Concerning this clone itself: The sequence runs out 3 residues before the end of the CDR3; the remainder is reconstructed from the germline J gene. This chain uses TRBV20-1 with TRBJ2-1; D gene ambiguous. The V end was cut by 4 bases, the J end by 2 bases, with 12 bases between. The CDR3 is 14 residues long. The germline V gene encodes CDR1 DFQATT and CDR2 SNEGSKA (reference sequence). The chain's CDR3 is CSATPSAAYNEQFF. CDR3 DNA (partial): TGCAGTGCTACCCCCTCGGCGGCCTACAATGAG.

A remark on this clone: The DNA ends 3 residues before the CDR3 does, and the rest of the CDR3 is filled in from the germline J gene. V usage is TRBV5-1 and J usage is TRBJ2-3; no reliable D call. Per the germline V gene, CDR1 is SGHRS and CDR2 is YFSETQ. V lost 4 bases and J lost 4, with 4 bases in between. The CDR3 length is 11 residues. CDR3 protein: CASSTADTQYF. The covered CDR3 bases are TGCGCCAGCAGCACGGCAGATACG.

CDR3 sequence: CASRRDRASTDTQYF. Partial CDR3 DNA: TGTGCCAGCAGACGTGACAGGGCTAGCACAGATACG. The chain joins TRBV5-4 to TRBJ2-3; the match to TRBD1 covers 7 bases. The CDR3 goes on 3 residues after the read ends, and that part is filled in from the germline J gene. Germline CDR1 SGHNT, CDR2 YYREEE (reference sequence). With V trimmed by 5 bases and J by 0 bases, 6 bases remained unmatched. The CDR3 is 15 residues long.

The CDR3 DNA, read in part, is TGTGCCATCCAGGGACTAGCGGGGGGGCCCGAG. Its protein is CAIQGLAGGPE. The whole CDR3 is CAIQGLAGGPELFF. The J gene is TRBJ2-2, the V gene TRBV2; 16 nucleotides agree with TRBD2. The sequence runs out 3 residues before the end of the CDR3; the remainder is reconstructed from the germline J gene. Germline-derived CDR1 and CDR2 are SNHLY and FYNNEI. The CDR3 has 14 amino acids.

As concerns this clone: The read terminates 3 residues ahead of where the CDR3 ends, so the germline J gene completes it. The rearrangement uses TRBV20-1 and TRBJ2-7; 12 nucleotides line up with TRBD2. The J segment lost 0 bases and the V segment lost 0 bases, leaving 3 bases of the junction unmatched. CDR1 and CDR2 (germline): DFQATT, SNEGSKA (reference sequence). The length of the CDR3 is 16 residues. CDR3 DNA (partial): TGCAGTGCTAGAGACACTAGCGGGAGGAGCTCCTACGAG. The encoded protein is CSARDTSGRSSYE. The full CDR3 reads CSARDTSGRSSYEQYF.

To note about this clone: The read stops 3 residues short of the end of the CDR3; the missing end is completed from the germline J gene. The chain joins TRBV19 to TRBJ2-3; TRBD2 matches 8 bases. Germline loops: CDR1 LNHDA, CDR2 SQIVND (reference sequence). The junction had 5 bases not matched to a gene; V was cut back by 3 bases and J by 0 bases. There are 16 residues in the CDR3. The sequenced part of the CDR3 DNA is TGTGCCAGTAGTATGGGAGGGACTAGAAGCACAGATACG. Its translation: CASSMGGTRSTDT. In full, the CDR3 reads CASSMGGTRSTDTQYF. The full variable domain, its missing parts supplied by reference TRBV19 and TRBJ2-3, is DGGITQSPKYLFRKEGQNVTLSCEQNLNHDAMYWYRQDPGQGLRLIYYSQIVNDFQKGDIAEGYSVSREKKESFPLTVTSAQKNPTAFYLCASSMGGTRSTDTQYFGPGTRLTVL.

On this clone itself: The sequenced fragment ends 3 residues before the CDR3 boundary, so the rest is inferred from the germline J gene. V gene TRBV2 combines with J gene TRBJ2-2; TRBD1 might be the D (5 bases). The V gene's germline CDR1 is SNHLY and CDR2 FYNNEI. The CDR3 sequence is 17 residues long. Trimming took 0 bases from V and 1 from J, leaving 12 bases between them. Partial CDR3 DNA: TGTGCCAGCAGTGAAGCGCGCCCAGGGCGGAACACCGGGGAG. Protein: CASSEARPGRNTGE. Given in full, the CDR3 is CASSEARPGRNTGELFF.

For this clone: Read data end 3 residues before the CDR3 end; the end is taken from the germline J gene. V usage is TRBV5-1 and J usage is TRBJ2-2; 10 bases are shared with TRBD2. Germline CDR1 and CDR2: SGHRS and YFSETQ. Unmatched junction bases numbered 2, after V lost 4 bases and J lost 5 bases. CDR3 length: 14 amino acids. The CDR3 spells CASSQTSGTGELFF. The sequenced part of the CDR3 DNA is TGCGCCAGCAGCCAGACTAGCGGGACCGGGGAG.

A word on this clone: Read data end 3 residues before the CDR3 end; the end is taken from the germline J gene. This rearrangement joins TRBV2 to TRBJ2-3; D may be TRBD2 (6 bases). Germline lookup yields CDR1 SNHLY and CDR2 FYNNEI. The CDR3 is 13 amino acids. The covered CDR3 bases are TGTGCCAGCAGTGGTAGCGGCCAAGAGACG. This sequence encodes CASSGSGQET. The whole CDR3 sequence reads CASSGSGQETQYF.

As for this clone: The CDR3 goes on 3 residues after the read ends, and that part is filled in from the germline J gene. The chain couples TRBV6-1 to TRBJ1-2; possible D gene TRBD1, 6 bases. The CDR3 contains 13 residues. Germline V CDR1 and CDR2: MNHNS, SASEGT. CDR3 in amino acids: CASSEQQGWGYTF. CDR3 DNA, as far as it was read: TGTGCCAGCAGTGAACAACAGGGCTGGGGC.